Shown below are 26 T cell receptor beta chains from a single sample sequenced in a study of cytomegalovirus exposure and HLA in healthy donors. Primers included in the PCR were 60 Vbeta and 13 Jbeta primers. Data came from immunoSEQ multiplex PCR; TCRdb stores just in-frame clones and leaves some out. The data contain over 75,000 clones, around four fifths of them seen just once; the ten biggest clones take up 6.5% to 9%. Sequences were obtained from PBMCs. The receptor set was obtained from a man aged 35 to 55 in good health and CMV-seropositive.

The genes are TRBV7-9 and TRBJ2-2; 8 nucleotides match TRBD1. Germline-derived CDR1 and CDR2 are SEHNR and FQNEAQ (reference sequence). This CDR3 has 16 amino acids. J gave up 2 bases and V 5 bases, and 7 bases lay outside the gene matches. CDR3 sequence reads: CASSVLGTGNTGELFF. In nucleotides, the CDR3 is TGTGCCAGCAGCGTGCTGGGGACAGGAAACACCGGGGAGCTGTTTTTT.

This clone was found a few times. The rearrangement uses TRBV9 and TRBJ2-6; 14 bases match TRBD2. The CDR3 consists of 18 residues. J gave up 2 bases and V 2 bases, and 3 bases lay outside the gene matches. Germline V CDR1 and CDR2: SGDLS, YYNGEE. CDR3 amino acids: CASSVGLAGATGANVLTF. The CDR3 DNA reads TGTGCCAGCAGCGTGGGACTAGCGGGAGCTACTGGGGCCAACGTCCTGACTTTC.

The chain couples TRBV7-6 to TRBJ2-5; D perhaps matches TRBD2 (5 bases). The CDR3 has 13 amino acids. Trimming pared 5 bases from V and 4 bases from J, leaving 11 bases between. CDR1 is SGHVS, CDR2 FNYEAQ, per germline. For the CDR3, the DNA is TGTGCCAGCAGCCAACTAGAGCGAGAGACCCAGTACTTC. Protein sequence: CASSQLERETQYF.

A few counts support this clone. CDR3 nucleotides: TGTGCCAGCAGCTTGGATGGGGGCAGCCCCTATGGCTACACCTTC. Amino acids: CASSLDGGSPYGYTF. V usage is TRBV5-5 and J usage is TRBJ1-2; possible D gene TRBD1, 6 bases. V was cut by 0 bases and J by 4 bases, with 13 bases left in between. Per germline, CDR1 SGHKS and CDR2 YYEKEE (reference sequence). The CDR3 is 15 amino acids.

V usage is TRBV2 and J usage is TRBJ1-2; possibly TRBD1 for D (5 bases). The length of the CDR3 is 14 residues. Germline lookup yields CDR1 SNHLY and CDR2 FYNNEI. Trimming removed 4 bases from V and 2 bases from J, with 11 bases in between. Here the CDR3 DNA reads TGTGCCAGCAGTGCTCAGGGATCCAACTATGGCTACACCTTC. Its translation is CASSAQGSNYGYTF.

The chain couples TRBV18 to TRBJ2-3, with D unclear. Trimming removed 4 bases from V and 1 base from J, with 6 bases in between. The CDR3 loop spans 13 amino acids. CDR1 KGHSH and CDR2 LQKENI come from the germline V gene. The CDR3 reads CASSQLGTDTQYF. DNA for the CDR3: TGTGCCAGCTCACAGCTTGGCACAGATACGCAGTATTTT.

The chain couples TRBV6-5 to TRBJ1-2; 7 bases fit TRBD1. V lost 2 bases to trimming and J lost 4 bases; unmatched junction nucleotides: 7. This CDR3 is 15 amino acids long. Germline V CDR1 and CDR2: MNHEY, SVGAGI. The DNA for the CDR3 is TGTGCCAGCAGTTACCCAGGACAGGAAGGCTATGGCTACACCTTC. This gives the protein CASSYPGQEGYGYTF.

V and J are TRBV5-1 and TRBJ2-5, with 10 bases matching TRBD2. In germline, CDR1 is SGHRS, CDR2 YFSETQ. Trimming cost V 0 bases and J 5 bases; bases outside gene matches: 4. The CDR3 is 15 amino acids. Here the CDR3 DNA reads TGCGCCAGCAGCTTGGCGGGGACTAGCGAGGAGACCCAGTACTTC. Its translation is CASSLAGTSEETQYF.

The genes are TRBV28 and TRBJ1-2; maybe TRBD1 (6 bases). The germline V and J ends were trimmed by 3 bases and 4 bases, with 12 bases remaining between them. This CDR3 is built from 14 residues. The germline V gene has CDR1 MDHEN and CDR2 SYDVKM. CDR3 in amino acids: CASSFTGKGYGYTF. The DNA for the CDR3 is TGTGCCAGCAGTTTCACAGGGAAGGGCTATGGCTACACCTTC.

This clone turned up a few times. The chain carries TRBV5-1 and TRBJ2-1; D perhaps matches TRBD2 (7 bases). The length of the CDR3 is 16 residues. Trimming cost V 2 bases and J 9 bases, with 21 bases left between them. CDR1 is SGHRS and CDR2 is YFSETQ in the germline V gene. CDR3 region: CASSFGPTGGGGEQFF. DNA of the CDR3: TGCGCCAGCAGCTTTGGGCCGACTGGGGGGGGCGGTGAGCAGTTCTTC.

The V call is TRBV30, the J call TRBJ2-1, with 9 positions matching TRBD1. Germline lookup yields CDR1 GTSNPN and CDR2 SVGIG (reference sequence). There are 17 residues in the CDR3. With V trimmed by 0 bases and J by 5 bases, 11 bases remained unmatched. The CDR3, as DNA: TGTGCCTGGAGTGTTCCTTACAGGGGGCTAGCCCACAATGAGCAGTTCTTC. Translated, it gives CAWSVPYRGLAHNEQFF.

This chain uses TRBV10-1 with TRBJ2-5; D may be TRBD2 (5 bases). The V gene lost 5 bases and the J gene lost 5 bases, with 9 bases spanning the gap. The V gene's germline CDR1 is WNHNN and CDR2 SYGVQD (reference sequence). The CDR3 sequence is 12 residues long. The CDR3 loop reads CASSSGGETQYF. Here the CDR3 DNA reads TGCGCCAGCAGTTCGGGCGGGGAGACCCAGTACTTC.

The chain links TRBV21-1 to TRBJ2-5; TRBD1 is the table's D call, not checked against the DNA. TRBV21-1 counts as a pseudogene. This CDR3 is built from 16 residues. The CDR3 nucleotides read TGTGCCAGCAGCAAACAAAGTGGGACAGGGAGAGAGACCCAGTACTTC. This sequence encodes CASSKQSGTGRETQYF.

The chain has TRBV7-3 and TRBJ2-7; 7 bases fit TRBD1. V was pared by 5 bases and J by 11 bases, with 12 bases of the junction left unmatched. The CDR3 loop spans 13 amino acids. Germline lookup yields CDR1 SGHTA and CDR2 FQGTGA. The CDR3 reads CASSLRTGDAKYF. For the CDR3, the DNA is TGTGCCAGCAGCCTAAGGACAGGAGATGCGAAGTACTTC.

In nucleotides, the CDR3 is TGTGCCAGCAGCTACCGACTAGCGGGGGGCCCTTTGGATACGCAGTATTTT. It yields the protein CASSYRLAGGPLDTQYF. V is TRBV7-3 and J is TRBJ2-3; 13 nucleotides align to TRBD2. Germline-derived CDR1 and CDR2 are SGHTA and FQGTGA. Unmatched junction bases numbered 10, after V lost 4 bases and J lost 6 bases. The length of the CDR3 is 17 residues.

The chain links TRBV10-3 to TRBJ2-7, with unresolved D. CDR3 length: 14 amino acids. Looked up from germline, CDR1 is ENHRY and CDR2 is SYGVKD. V lost 7 bases and J lost 0, with 13 bases in between. The CDR3 sequence: CAITASSGSYEQYF. CDR3 in DNA: TGTGCCATCACCGCGAGCTCAGGCTCCTACGAGCAGTACTTC.

This clone was seen only once. The V gene is TRBV27, the J gene TRBJ2-1; 8 bases align to TRBD2. V lost 3 bases, J lost 3 bases, and 7 bases stayed unmatched. The CDR3 is made up of 16 amino acids. CDR1 is MNHEY and CDR2 is SMNVEV in the germline V gene (reference sequence). The CDR3: CASSFPPTSGYNEQFF. The DNA for the CDR3 is TGTGCCAGCAGTTTCCCCCCCACTAGCGGCTACAATGAGCAGTTCTTC.

This clone was detected once. The V call is TRBV5-1, the J call TRBJ1-4; D remains unclear. Trimming pared 4 bases from V and 2 bases from J, leaving 15 bases between. CDR1 SGHRS and CDR2 YFSETQ come from the germline V gene. The CDR3 runs to 16 residues. The CDR3 coding sequence is TGCGCCAGCAGCCTCCGAATAACGGGGACTAATGAAAAACTGTTTTTT. The encoded protein is CASSLRITGTNEKLFF.

This clone appeared a single time. The rearrangement uses TRBV7-2 and TRBJ1-5; 10 bases map to TRBD1. There are 16 residues in the CDR3. Per the germline V gene, CDR1 is SGHTA and CDR2 is FQGNSA. V lost 0 bases, J lost 1 base, and 0 bases stayed unmatched. In DNA form, the CDR3 reads TGTGCCAGCAGCTTAGCGGGACAGGGGAGCAATCAGCCCCAGCATTTT. It specifies CASSLAGQGSNQPQHF.

The rearrangement uses TRBV18 and TRBJ1-1; TRBD1 agrees at 7 bases. The trim removed 2 bases at V and 6 bases at J, leaving 9 bases unmatched. The germline gives CDR1 KGHSH, CDR2 LQKENI. The CDR3 has 15 residues. CDR3: CASSPSLQGFSEAFF. Here the CDR3 DNA reads TGTGCCAGCTCACCAAGTTTACAGGGGTTCTCTGAAGCTTTCTTT.

The chain couples TRBV5-1 to TRBJ1-1; D may be TRBD1 (5 bases). The V end was cut by 3 bases, the J end by 5 bases, with 14 bases between. Germline V gives CDR1 SGHRS, CDR2 YFSETQ. The CDR3 runs to 14 residues. Here the CDR3 DNA reads TGCGCCAGCAGCTCCTACGGGGGTGATACTGAAGCTTTCTTT. It yields the protein CASSSYGGDTEAFF.

J is TRBJ2-7 and V is TRBV5-5, with D unresolved. CDR3 size: 12 residues. The ends were cut back, 0 bases at V and 4 bases at J, with 5 bases in the middle. Germline V lookup: CDR1 SGHKS, CDR2 YYEKEE (reference sequence). The DNA of the CDR3 is TGTGCCAGCAGCTTGGCGGTTTACGAGCAGTACTTC. Its translation: CASSLAVYEQYF.

The CDR3 region is CASSQGPGLASDTQYF. CDR3 coding DNA: TGTGCCAGCAGCCAAGGACCGGGACTAGCGTCGGATACGCAGTATTTT. The gene calls are TRBV4-2 and TRBJ2-3; 10 bases align to TRBD2. Per germline, CDR1 LGHNA and CDR2 YNFKEQ. The CDR3 is made up of 16 amino acids. V lost 1 base, J lost 6 bases, and 7 bases stayed unmatched.

The J gene is TRBJ2-5, the V gene TRBV5-3, with 10 bases matching TRBD2. TRBV5-3 is filed as an ORF, its function uncertain. J gave up 6 bases and V 2 bases, and 7 bases lay outside the gene matches. This CDR3 comprises 15 residues. CDR3 protein: CARSFKREGWKTQYF. The CDR3 DNA sequence: TGTGCCAGAAGCTTTAAGCGGGAGGGCTGGAAGACCCAGTACTTC.

The chain joins TRBV6-6 to TRBJ1-2, with 9 bases aligning to TRBD1. The V gene end was trimmed by 2 bases and the J gene end by 5 bases; junction bases not matched to a gene: 6. Per the germline V gene, CDR1 is MNHNY and CDR2 is SVGAGI (reference sequence). CDR3 length: 15 residues. The CDR3 nucleotides are TGTGCCAGCAGTTACCCGGACAGGGGCACGTATGGCTACACCTTC. Translated: CASSYPDRGTYGYTF.

This chain connects TRBV23-1 to TRBJ2-7; TRBD1 matches at 10 bases. TRBV23-1 is an ORF, with its function uncertain. V lost 4 bases and J lost 0; bases outside the gene matches: 3. The CDR3 is 15 residues long. The DNA for the CDR3 is TGCGCCAGCAGTCCCGGGACAGGGGACTCCTACGAGCAGTACTTC. Translated, it gives CASSPGTGDSYEQYF.